The 17 T cell receptor beta chains in this list originate from one sample, sequenced in a study of T cells in localized non-small cell lung cancer. Sequencing was performed with immunoSEQ multiplex PCR; in TCRdb, only in-frame clones are kept and a portion is missing. Of about 45,000 clones listed, 81% are singletons. The sequencing used peripheral blood mononuclear cells, collected before any cancer treatment. The receptors here all came from a man aged 40 to 70 with stage III lung adenocarcinoma.

This clone was counted a single time. This chain uses TRBV9 with TRBJ1-1, with D perhaps TRBD1 (5 bases). The V and J ends lost 2 bases and 1 base respectively, with 9 bases between them. The CDR3 consists of 14 residues. Germline-derived CDR1 and CDR2 are SGDLS and YYNGEE. This CDR3 is CASSVGDPNTEAFF. CDR3 DNA sequence: TGTGCCAGCAGCGTCGGGGACCCGAACACTGAAGCTTTCTTT.

By share, this clone ranks as medium-sized (0.01 to 0.1%). This sequence joins TRBV11-2 and TRBJ2-1; perhaps TRBD1 as D (6 bases). Germline CDR1 and CDR2: SGHAT and FQNNGV. The V end was cut by 1 base, the J end by 7 bases, with 11 bases between. This CDR3 contains 14 residues. DNA of the CDR3: TGTGCCAGCAGCTTAGTGTCAGGGGATAATGAGCAGTTCTTC. Its translation is CASSLVSGDNEQFF.

This clone was counted only a few times. This chain joins TRBV5-1 and TRBJ2-7; TRBD2 matches 7 bases. Germline CDR1 SGHRS, CDR2 YFSETQ. This CDR3 has 16 residues. The ends lost 1 base at V and 0 bases at J; junction bases unmatched: 7. This chain's CDR3 is CASSLPSGYDSYEQYF. The CDR3 DNA follows: TGCGCCAGCAGCTTGCCTAGCGGATATGACTCCTACGAGCAGTACTTC.

This CDR3 reads CASSYFQRASYEQYF. As DNA, the CDR3 is TGTGCCAGCAGTTACTTCCAGCGGGCCTCCTACGAGCAGTACTTC. The chain joins TRBV6-6 to TRBJ2-7, with D possibly matching TRBD2 (6 bases). CDR3 size: 15 residues. Between the trimmed V and J ends, which lost 1 base and 0 bases, there was a span of 10 bases. CDR1 is MNHNY, CDR2 SVGAGI, per germline (reference sequence).

The genes are TRBV6-1 and TRBJ2-7, with D possibly being TRBD1 or TRBD2 (6 bases each). The CDR3 has 13 residues. V lost 3 bases to trimming and J lost 7 bases, with 13 bases between them. From germline, CDR1 is MNHNS and CDR2 SASEGT. The chain's CDR3 is CASSDRGLGEQYF. Here the CDR3 DNA reads TGTGCCAGCAGTGATCGGGGGCTCGGAGAGCAGTACTTC.

The V and J genes are TRBV10-2 and TRBJ2-1; 9 positions agree with TRBD2. Germline-derived CDR1 and CDR2 are WSHSY and SAAADI. V shed 5 bases and J 0 bases; nucleotides not matched to a gene: 5. The CDR3 loop spans 16 amino acids. The CDR3 region has the DNA TGCGCCAGCAGTCCGGGACTAGCCCGCTCCTACAATGAGCAGTTCTTC. It codes for CASSPGLARSYNEQFF.

J is TRBJ2-7 and V is TRBV5-1; TRBD2 is a possible D gene (8 bases). The CDR3 length is 18 residues. Germline-derived CDR1 and CDR2 are SGHRS and YFSETQ. Trimming cost V 5 bases and J 6 bases, with 30 bases left between them. CDR3 sequence: CASSTGAGGAGMVGEQYF. The CDR3 bases are TGCGCCAGCAGTACAGGGGCGGGGGGAGCAGGTATGGTTGGCGAGCAGTACTTC.

Here the CDR3 DNA reads TGTGCCACGGGGTTTTCCCCCCGAGGGACCGGGGAGCTGTTTTTT. Translation: CATGFSPRGTGELFF. This chain links TRBV5-6 with TRBJ2-2, with a weak D call TRBD2 (5 bases). CDR3 length equals 15 residues. V dropped 9 bases and J dropped 5 bases, with 20 bases sitting between them. Germline values: CDR1 SGHDT, CDR2 YYEEEE. The complete variable domain, with remaining parts taken from reference TRBV5-6 and TRBJ2-2, reads DAGVTQSPTHLIKTRGQQVTLRCSPKSGHDTVSWYQQALGQGPQFIFQYYEEEERQRGNFPDRFSGHQFPNYSSELNVNALLLGDSALYLCATGFSPRGTGELFFGEGSRLTVL.

The rearrangement joins TRBV27 to TRBJ2-5, with 8 bases identical to TRBD2. CDR1 MNHEY and CDR2 SMNVEV come from the germline V gene (reference sequence). Trimming cost V 4 bases and J 7 bases; bases outside gene matches: 8. This CDR3 region has 14 residues. This chain's CDR3 is CASSSGTSRGTQYF. The DNA of the CDR3 is TGTGCCAGCAGTTCGGGGACTAGTCGGGGGACCCAGTACTTC.

This chain links TRBV7-6 with TRBJ2-5, with D maybe TRBD1 (5 bases). The CDR3 extends over 14 amino acids. Germline lookup yields CDR1 SGHVS and CDR2 FNYEAQ. Trimming stripped 5 bases from V and 5 bases from J, with 15 bases between. CDR3 DNA: TGTGCCAGCAGCAGGACATTGGCCCAGGAGACCCAGTACTTC. Its protein product is CASSRTLAQETQYF.

This clone was recorded only once. The CDR3 reads CASSLATGREKLFF. As DNA, the CDR3 is TGTGCCAGCAGCTTAGCCACCGGTCGGGAAAAACTGTTTTTT. The chain uses TRBV11-2 and TRBJ1-4; D is ambiguous. Germline CDR1 is SGHAT and CDR2 is FQNNGV. V lost 1 base to trimming and J lost 8 bases, with 11 bases between them. CDR3 length equals 14 residues.

The chain is built from TRBV10-3 and TRBJ1-4; unclear D gene. Germline assignment: CDR1 ENHRY and CDR2 SYGVKD. This CDR3 comprises 12 residues. V was shortened by 4 bases and J by 6 bases, with 6 bases between the two germline ends. In DNA, the CDR3 is TGTGCCATCAGTGCGCAGGATGAAAAACTGTTTTTT. As protein: CAISAQDEKLFF.

As regards this clone: Other DNA sequences of this sample code for an identical CDR3. The chain combines TRBV4-2 with TRBJ2-1; the D gene is possibly TRBD2 (5 bases). V dropped 4 bases and J dropped 4 bases, with 14 bases sitting between them. Germline V gene sequence: CDR1 LGHNA, CDR2 YNFKEQ. The CDR3 loop spans 15 amino acids. The CDR3 DNA reads TGTGCCAGCAGCCCGGCAGGAGGCTCGTACAATGAGCAGTTCTTC. Its protein is CASSPAGGSYNEQFF.

The chain recombines TRBV12-5 with TRBJ2-7, with D uncertain. Germline CDR1 reads LGHNT; CDR2 reads FRNRAP. The V gene lost 9 bases and the J gene lost 2 bases, with 17 bases spanning the gap. This CDR3 comprises 14 residues. In nucleotides, the CDR3 is TGTGCTAGCACCCCCAGCTTAACGACCTACGAGCAGTACTTC. It translates to CASTPSLTTYEQYF.

V is TRBV5-6 and J is TRBJ2-3, with D possibly TRBD1 on 6 matching bases. The V and J ends lost 4 bases and 0 bases respectively, with 12 bases between them. Germline V gives CDR1 SGHDT, CDR2 YYEEEE. The CDR3 runs 15 residues. The CDR3 is CASSIGGFSTDTQYF. The CDR3 coding sequence is TGTGCCAGCAGCATAGGGGGATTTAGCACAGATACGCAGTATTTT.

The rearrangement links TRBV2 to TRBJ2-5; TRBD1 agrees at 7 bases. The V gene's germline CDR1 is SNHLY and CDR2 FYNNEI. V shed 2 bases, J shed 5 bases, and the junction held 14 bases outside the gene matches. The CDR3 runs to 17 residues. This chain's CDR3 is CASSEYQGVEGPETQYF. The CDR3 DNA is TGTGCCAGCAGTGAATATCAGGGGGTGGAAGGGCCCGAGACCCAGTACTTC.

This chain uses TRBV12-5 with TRBJ2-2; D not resolved. The germline CDR1 and CDR2 sequences are LGHNT and FRNRAP. The V and J ends lost 3 bases and 6 bases respectively, with 20 bases between them. This CDR3 spans 17 amino acids. The CDR3 reads CASGFSDRFPGAGELFF. The CDR3 bases are TGTGCTAGTGGTTTCTCCGACCGTTTCCCCGGCGCCGGGGAGCTGTTTTTT.